This T cell receptor (beta chain) appears in the sequencing data of a study of shared clonotypes between healthy human individuals (TCRdb year 2020). With respect to the entire study: The cohort included a few men and a couple of women between 18 and 49 years of age. For each donor, CD4 naive and CD4 memory were each given three plates, CD8 naive was given two plates, and CD8 memory was given one plate. To estimate repertoire size and how much clonotypes are shared between individuals, the study performed deep sequencing of blood TCR repertoires from 4 to 6 healthy adults. To increase sequencing depth and limit assay-specific biases, TCR repertoire library preparation and sequencing were carried out by different laboratories using diverse techniques. Per donor, leukapheresis produced somewhere between about 0.94 and 8.9 billion PBMCs. The full study reports these points: Pairwise subsampling indicated that sequencing depth was expected to affect the degree of clonotype sharing among donors. Clonotypes shared by all four sorted-subset donors showed higher generation probabilities than non-shared clonotypes. Rarefaction of sorted-subset datasets indicated incomplete sequencing despite the large sequencing depth. Only blood was sampled, and tissue TCR repertoires likely differ from those in blood. When a handful of donors were compared, the shared fraction of clonotypes was approximately 5% for naive CD4, roughly 3.3% for naive CD8, 2% to 2.5% for memory CD4, and less than 0.5% for memory CD8. The small number of donors limited the genetic and exposure-history diversity represented. Naive subsets generally had larger estimated clonotype richness than memory subsets.

The donors were healthy, HIV-negative adults who had no recently reported acute infections or vaccinations. Every donor was a Caucasian adult living in Nashville, Tennessee, USA. CD4+ T cells were enriched through magnetic negative selection, after which naive cells were positively selected on CD45RA and the remaining negative fraction served as the memory subset. After blood collection by leukapheresis, PBMCs were isolated using Ficoll-Histopaque density gradient centrifugation and then cryopreserved in the vapor phase of liquid nitrogen. Analytical flow cytometry was used to check the purity and quantity of every magnetically sorted T cell population. From each sorted fraction, genomic DNA was isolated and quantified by UV absorbance on a Nanodrop 2000c. As to this clone: No cognate antigen has been identified for it. The record has no base qualities; no much larger clone is one base away.

Using the deep immunoSEQ assay, TCR CDR3 regions were amplified from genomic DNA by multiplex PCR. Extracted genomic DNA from each cell subset was distributed evenly across all wells of several immunoSEQ 96-well plates, and each plate was treated as a replicate. Each replicate PCR for sorted subsets received around 200 ng genomic DNA, equal to about 30,000 T cell genomes. Purified libraries were quantified with a Qubit 3.0 fluorometer, sized on a Bioanalyzer 2100, and re-quantified with the KAPA Library Quantification kit. Every immunoSEQ 96-well plate was sequenced on a separate single-read 150-cycle Illumina NextSeq 550 flow cell. In the authors' own workflow: Because only junctional sequences without quality scores were contained in the immunoSEQ output, filtering matching that applied to full-length reads could not be performed. To assign V/J genes and CDR3, sequences were annotated using PyIR, a Python wrapper for IgBLAST v1.9, with IMGT germline references. Reads were removed for weak V/J assignments (E-value above 1e-6), missing CDR3, stop codons, out-of-frame junctions, or ambiguous translated residues. A V3J clonotype was defined by an identical inferred V gene, J gene, and CDR3 amino acid sequence. Percentage overlap between repertoires was calculated by dividing the number of shared unique clonotypes by the size of the smaller repertoire. Repertoire richness was assessed with RTK rarefaction, the Chao1 estimator, and Recon v2.1 estimates of unobserved clonotypes. Generation probabilities for all TCRbeta clonotypes obtained by the gDNA method from a few donors were computed using OLGA. TCRdb retrieved this table from immuneACCESS and kept in-frame rearrangements only. Not all clones are present; in checked studies, unresolved V genes account for under half, and no reason is known for the remainder. From that table come the V and J calls and clone size; the DNA was used to work out D and trimming. The sample has some 1,400,000 clones on record, roughly 96% of them singletons. The ten largest clones capture roughly 1.1% of the sample.

As encoded in the germline V gene, CDR1 is MNHEY while CDR2 is SVGAGI. Including cysteine and phenylalanine, the CDR3 has 15 amino acids. This entry keeps only the CDR3 DNA: 45 bases, framed from base 1. The V and J ends are trimmed by 5 bases and 2 bases, leaving 12 bases between them. The sample taken for sequencing was naive CD4+ T cells sorted from blood. Interpreted using the paper, the cell subset or site label stands for: CD45RA+ positively selected. The chain is encoded by TRBV6-5 joined to TRBJ2-2, with TRBD2 as a weak D call on 6 bases. This TCR derives from a man under 40 in good health. In nucleotide form, the sequence is TGTGCCAGCAGTCGTCCGGGACTCAACACCGGGGAGCTGTTTTTT. This translates into CASSRPGLNTGELFF.